The T cell receptor (beta chain) under discussion was sequenced for a study of neurological immune-mediated disorders. Study findings and constraints: Levels of TCR clonal expansion peaked in HTLV-1-associated myelopathy and reached their lowest in multiple sclerosis, under those of healthy controls.

At least ten counts were recorded for this clonotype. Its antigen remains unknown. The CDR3 is made up of 14 amino acids. The V gene lost 6 bases and the J gene lost 1 base, with 9 bases spanning the gap. The authors produced cDNA by 5'RACE using 10-nucleotide random UMIs. Over 180 million TCR-beta sequences from 15-18 subjects came from every sequencing run. One entry per CDR3 protein results from TCRdb running MiXCR on the 5' RACE reads. Of fewer than 85,000 distinct CDR3 sequences listed, about 5.1% were seen once; the top ten hold about 2.2%. Sequencing was performed on PBMCs. This TCR derives from a woman in her seventies with multiple sclerosis. The chain uses TRBV12-3 or TRBV12-4 and TRBJ2-2; D is perhaps TRBD2 (6 bases). CDR3 coding DNA: TGTGCCAGCAGGCCCGGGGGGAACACCGGGGAGCTGTTTTTT. Its translation: CASRPGGNTGELFF.